Shown below are 26 T cell receptor beta chains from a single sample sequenced in a study of CD8 T cells in Susac syndrome. Random-hexamer reverse transcription was applied to 0.5 to 1 ug RNA. MiXCR, run by TCRdb on the immunoSEQ multiplex PCR reads, gives a single entry per CDR3 protein. The sample has around 280,000 distinct CDR3 sequences; 80% to 90% are singletons. The source material was CD8+ T cells from PBMCs. Source of these receptors: a human donor with multiple sclerosis.

The chain uses TRBV20-1 and TRBJ2-1; 9 nucleotides line up with TRBD1. Germline V gene sequence: CDR1 DFQATT, CDR2 SNEGSKA (reference sequence). Unmatched junction bases numbered 5, after V lost 6 bases and J lost 2 bases. The CDR3 is 14 amino acids. The CDR3 loop is CSAVRTGAYNEQFF. DNA of the CDR3: TGCAGTGCCGTCAGGACAGGGGCCTACAATGAGCAGTTCTTC.

The chain couples TRBV4-1 to TRBJ1-5, with D perhaps TRBD1 (5 bases). CDR3 length equals 12 residues. Germline lookup yields CDR1 MGHRA and CDR2 YSYEKL. Trimming cost V 5 bases and J 6 bases, with 8 bases left between them. The CDR3 coding sequence is TGCGCCAGCAGCATGGGGCGTCAGCCCCAGCATTTT. Its protein is CASSMGRQPQHF.

The rearrangement joins TRBV9 to TRBJ2-7, with 8 bases aligning to TRBD2. V trimming: 4 bases; J trimming: 7 bases; junction bases outside the gene matches: 7. The CDR3 contains 13 residues. Germline CDR1 SGDLS, CDR2 YYNGEE. CDR3: CASSPGTRKEQYF. The CDR3 nucleotides read TGTGCCAGCAGCCCCGGGACTAGGAAAGAGCAGTACTTC.

The chain links TRBV9 to TRBJ2-2, with 11 bases that match TRBD1. V gave up 4 bases and J gave up 6 bases; unmatched junction bases: 8. Germline V gene lookup returns CDR1 SGDLS and CDR2 YYNGEE. CDR3 length: 16 amino acids. The CDR3 region has the DNA TGTGCCAGCAGCCCTGGACAGGGGGCAGCAGCCGGGGAGCTGTTTTTT. This gives the protein CASSPGQGAAAGELFF.

The chain recombines TRBV28 with TRBJ2-7, with no clear D. The CDR3 loop spans 14 amino acids. The V and J ends lost 3 bases and 2 bases respectively, with 11 bases between them. Germline lookup yields CDR1 MDHEN and CDR2 SYDVKM. CDR3 region: CASSFKRTAYEQYF. DNA for the CDR3: TGTGCCAGCAGTTTTAAAAGGACCGCCTACGAGCAGTACTTC.

The genes are TRBV15 and TRBJ2-7; 9 bases agree with TRBD2. The length of the CDR3 is 16 residues. The germline gives CDR1 LNHNV, CDR2 YYDKDF (reference sequence). J lost 3 bases, V lost 0 bases, and 6 bases had no gene match. In DNA form, the CDR3 reads TGTGCCACCAGCAGAGATCCAGAGCGGGAGGACTACGAGCAGTACTTC. Protein: CATSRDPEREDYEQYF.

This chain joins TRBV13 and TRBJ2-1; 9 bases are shared with TRBD2. Germline V gene data show CDR1 as PRHDT and CDR2 as FYEKMQ (reference sequence). The J segment lost 1 base and the V segment lost 5 bases, leaving 9 bases of the junction unmatched. The length of the CDR3 is 17 residues. This chain's CDR3 is CASSLPGAGGSYNEQFF. The CDR3 bases are TGTGCCAGCAGCCTACCGGGTGCGGGAGGGTCCTACAATGAGCAGTTCTTC.

V gene TRBV20-1 combines with J gene TRBJ2-1; 8 bases line up with TRBD1. CDR3 length equals 11 residues. CDR1 DFQATT and CDR2 SNEGSKA come from the germline V gene (reference sequence). This CDR3 reads CSTDRAGEQFF. The CDR3 coding sequence is TGCAGCACGGACAGGGCAGGCGAGCAGTTCTTC.

The sample holds one count of this clonotype. The rearrangement joins TRBV27 to TRBJ2-1, with 9 bases identical to TRBD1. Germline CDR1 is MNHEY and CDR2 is SMNVEV (reference sequence). V gave up 5 bases and J gave up 8 bases; unmatched junction bases: 7. The CDR3 consists of 14 residues. CDR3 sequence: CASSLPGQGYEQFF. DNA of the CDR3: TGTGCCAGCAGTCTCCCGGGACAGGGCTATGAGCAGTTCTTC.

This clonotype was detected once. This chain joins TRBV2 and TRBJ2-1, with 7 bases fitting TRBD2. V lost 4 bases and J lost 0; bases outside the gene matches: 3. This CDR3 is 15 amino acids long. The germline CDR1 and CDR2 sequences are SNHLY and FYNNEI. This CDR3 is CASSASGNSYNEQFF. CDR3 bases: TGTGCCAGCAGTGCTAGCGGAAACTCCTACAATGAGCAGTTCTTC.

The chain couples TRBV13 to TRBJ1-2; D is unclear. The V end lost 4 bases, the J end lost 4 bases, and 16 bases lay between the germline ends. The CDR3 has 15 residues. Germline V gene sequence: CDR1 PRHDT, CDR2 FYEKMQ (reference sequence). The CDR3 sequence: CASSSTTDGPYGYTF. CDR3 DNA sequence: TGTGCCAGCAGCTCCACGACCGACGGACCCTATGGCTACACCTTC. Combining the CDR3 with reference TRBV13 and TRBJ1-2 gives the whole variable domain AAGVIQSPRHLIKEKRETATLKCYPIPRHDTVYWYQQGPGQDPQFLISFYEKMQSDKGSIPDRFSAQQFSDYHSELNMSSLELGDSALYFCASSSTTDGPYGYTFGSGTRLTVV.

V gene TRBV27 combines with J gene TRBJ2-7; tentatively, D is TRBD2 (7 bases). Germline CDR1 MNHEY, CDR2 SMNVEV (reference sequence). The CDR3 loop spans 15 amino acids. V lost 4 bases and J lost 6, with 19 bases in between. This CDR3 reads CASSYLRGAESEQYF. CDR3 nucleotide sequence: TGTGCCAGCAGTTACCTACGGGGGGCCGAAAGCGAGCAGTACTTC.

The chain links TRBV6-5 to TRBJ1-2; D unresolved. CDR1 and CDR2 (germline): MNHEY, SVGAGI. V lost 2 bases and J lost 2, with 12 bases in between. This CDR3 has 15 residues. In nucleotides, the CDR3 is TGTGCCAGCAGTTACGCGGATCCACTAAACTATGGCTACACCTTC. Its translation is CASSYADPLNYGYTF.

The rearrangement links TRBV7-9 to TRBJ2-7, with 13 bases that match TRBD2. Trimming took 4 bases from V and 3 from J; bases not matched to a gene: 15. The V gene's germline CDR1 is SEHNR and CDR2 FQNEAQ (reference sequence). The length of the CDR3 is 19 residues. DNA of the CDR3: TGTGCCAGCAGCTCCTGGACTAGCGGGAGTCGCACTACCTTCTACGAGCAGTACTTC. It encodes CASSSWTSGSRTTFYEQYF.

The chain uses TRBV12-3 or TRBV12-4 and TRBJ1-2; no reliable D call. The CDR3 has 12 residues. The V and J ends lost 3 bases and 8 bases respectively, with 10 bases between them. CDR3 nucleotide sequence: TGTGCCAGCAGTTTCCCTCCCCCCGGCTACACCTTC. Translation gives CASSFPPPGYTF.

The V and J genes are TRBV27 and TRBJ2-6; 9 bases are shared with TRBD2. The CDR3 extends over 21 amino acids. Germline assignment: CDR1 MNHEY and CDR2 SMNVEV (reference sequence). V lost 10 bases, J lost 0 bases, and 22 bases stayed unmatched. The CDR3 reads CATRAGDASGTGYSGANVLTF. CDR3 nucleotides: TGTGCCACACGGGCGGGGGACGCTAGCGGGACTGGATACTCTGGGGCCAACGTCCTGACTTTC. Based on the CDR3 plus reference TRBV27 and TRBJ2-6, the full variable domain is EAQVTQNPRYLITVTGKKLTVTCSQNMNHEYMSWYRQDPGLGLRQIYYSMNVEVTDKGDVPEGYKVSRKEKRNFPLILESPSPNQTSLYFCATRAGDASGTGYSGANVLTFGAGSRLTVL.

The CDR3 reads CASRRTSGAYNEQFF. The CDR3 DNA follows: TGTGCCAGCAGACGGACTAGCGGAGCCTACAATGAGCAGTTCTTC. V gene TRBV27 combines with J gene TRBJ2-1; 10 bases agree with TRBD2. Unmatched junction bases numbered 4, after V lost 6 bases and J lost 2 bases. CDR1 and CDR2 (germline): MNHEY, SMNVEV (reference sequence). The CDR3 extends over 15 amino acids.

This clonotype was counted a few times. This chain joins TRBV20-1 and TRBJ2-7; 9 bases align to TRBD1. This CDR3 contains 16 residues. The V gene end was trimmed by 6 bases and the J gene end by 0 bases; junction bases not matched to a gene: 12. CDR1 and CDR2 from the germline V gene are DFQATT and SNEGSKA (reference sequence). CDR3 sequence reads: CSAPDRGRALSYEQYF. DNA for the CDR3: TGCAGTGCGCCGGACAGGGGAAGGGCCCTCTCCTACGAGCAGTACTTC.

This CDR3 reads CASSVDLGPTSFPNEQFF. CDR3 DNA sequence: TGTGCCAGCAGCGTAGACCTTGGACCGACGTCGTTTCCCAATGAGCAGTTCTTC. J is TRBJ2-1 and V is TRBV9; D not resolved. Looked up from germline, CDR1 is SGDLS and CDR2 is YYNGEE. V was pared by 0 bases and J by 6 bases, with 22 bases between. CDR3 length: 18 residues. The variable domain in full, completed from reference TRBV9 and TRBJ2-1, reads DSGVTQTPKHLITATGQRVTLRCSPRSGDLSVYWYQQSLDQGLQFLIQYYNGEERAKGNILERFSAQQFPDLHSELNLSSLELGDSALYFCASSVDLGPTSFPNEQFFGPGTRLTVL.

This clonotype was recorded once. This chain joins TRBV7-9 and TRBJ1-2; 7 positions agree with TRBD1. This CDR3 is built from 15 residues. CDR1 and CDR2 from the germline V gene are SEHNR and FQNEAQ (reference sequence). The ends lost 10 bases at V and 3 bases at J; junction bases unmatched: 14. CDR3 in amino acids: CATTSKTGPYYGYTF. DNA for the CDR3: TGTGCCACCACTAGCAAGACAGGGCCTTACTATGGCTACACCTTC.

The chain joins TRBV12-5 to TRBJ2-2; TRBD2 agrees at 12 bases. This CDR3 region has 18 residues. Looked up from germline, CDR1 is LGHNT and CDR2 is FRNRAP. The junction had 9 bases not matched to a gene; V was cut back by 3 bases and J by 4 bases. The CDR3 spells CASGFPRTSGKSTGELFF. CDR3 DNA sequence: TGTGCTAGTGGTTTCCCCCGGACTAGCGGGAAGAGCACCGGGGAGCTGTTTTTT. Based on the CDR3 plus reference TRBV12-5 and TRBJ2-2, the full variable domain is DARVTQTPRHKVTEMGQEVTMRCQPILGHNTVFWYRQTMMQGLELLAYFRNRAPLDDSGMPKDRFSAEMPDATLATLKIQPSEPRDSAVYFCASGFPRTSGKSTGELFFGEGSRLTVL.

The chain uses TRBV6-6 and TRBJ2-7, with D possibly being TRBD2 (6 bases). V was shortened by 4 bases and J by 2 bases, with 15 bases between the two germline ends. The germline CDR1 and CDR2 sequences are MNHNY and SVGAGI (reference sequence). The CDR3 length is 15 residues. The CDR3, as DNA: TGTGCCAGCAGTTCCAGACTAGAGAACGCCTACGAGCAGTACTTC. Protein product: CASSSRLENAYEQYF.

The chain uses TRBV7-9 and TRBJ2-2; D is undetermined. The V end lost 1 base, the J end lost 2 bases, and 17 bases lay between the germline ends. CDR1 and CDR2 from the germline V gene are SEHNR and FQNEAQ (reference sequence). This CDR3 region has 18 residues. CDR3 loop: CASSLGVEERPNTGELFF. CDR3 sequence (DNA): TGTGCCAGCAGCTTAGGCGTCGAGGAGCGACCCAACACCGGGGAGCTGTTTTTT. The complete variable domain, with remaining parts taken from reference TRBV7-9 and TRBJ2-2, reads DTGVSQNPRHKITKRGQNVTFRCDPISEHNRLYWYRQTLGQGPEFLTYFQNEAQLEKSRLLSDRFSAERPKGSFSTLEIQRTEQGDSAMYLCASSLGVEERPNTGELFFGEGSRLTVL.

The rearrangement uses TRBV12-3 or TRBV12-4 and TRBJ2-7; 13 bases map to TRBD2. V lost 5 bases to trimming and J lost 6 bases; unmatched junction nucleotides: 4. The CDR3 length is 14 residues. CDR3 loop: CASSPLAGGLEQYF. The DNA for the CDR3 is TGTGCCAGCAGTCCACTAGCGGGAGGGCTCGAGCAGTACTTC.

This chain uses TRBV14 with TRBJ2-3; the D gene is possibly TRBD1 (6 bases). The CDR3 is made up of 14 amino acids. V shed 4 bases and J shed 1 base, with 9 bases lying between them. CDR1 and CDR2 (germline): SGHDN, FVKESK. CDR3 in amino acids: CASSPGHRTDTQYF. The CDR3 DNA sequence: TGTGCCAGCAGCCCGGGACACCGCACAGATACGCAGTATTTT.

This chain connects TRBV11-2 to TRBJ2-3; 12 bases map to TRBD2. The germline V gene has CDR1 SGHAT and CDR2 FQNNGV. This CDR3 has 17 residues. The V segment lost 5 bases and the J segment 3 bases; nucleotides outside the gene matches: 9. Here the CDR3 reads CASSPRLAGVGTDTQYF. In DNA form, the CDR3 reads TGTGCCAGCAGCCCACGACTAGCGGGAGTCGGAACAGATACGCAGTATTTT.